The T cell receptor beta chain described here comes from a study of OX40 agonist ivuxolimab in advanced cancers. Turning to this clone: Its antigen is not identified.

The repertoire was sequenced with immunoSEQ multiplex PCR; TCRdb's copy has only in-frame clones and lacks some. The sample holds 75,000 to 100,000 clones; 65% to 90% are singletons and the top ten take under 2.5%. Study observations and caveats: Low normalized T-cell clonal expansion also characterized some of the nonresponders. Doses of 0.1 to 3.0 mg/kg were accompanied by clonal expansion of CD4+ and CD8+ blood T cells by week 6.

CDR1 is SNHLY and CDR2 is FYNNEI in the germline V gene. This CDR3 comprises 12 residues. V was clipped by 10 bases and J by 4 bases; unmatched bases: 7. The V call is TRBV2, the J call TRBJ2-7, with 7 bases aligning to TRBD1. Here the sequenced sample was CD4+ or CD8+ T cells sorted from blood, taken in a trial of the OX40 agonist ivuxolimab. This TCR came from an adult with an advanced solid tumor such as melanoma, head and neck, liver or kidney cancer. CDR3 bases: TGTGCCATCCAAACAGGGGCGTACGAGCAGTACTTC. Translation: CAIQTGAYEQYF.